A single sample gave rise to the 15 T cell receptor beta chains below, sequenced in a study of T cells expressing NK-cell markers (TCRdb year 2020). The library was made by 5' RACE. The sample was run on an Illumina HiSeq 2000. TCRdb reprocessed the reads, so every CDR3 protein sequence counts as one entry and DNA is not shown. The sample's clone listing holds roughly 420,000 distinct CDR3 sequences. Approximately 6.8% of the sample is taken by the ten largest. Specimen: blood T cells: a sorted CD56 or NKG2C T cell subset, CD4+ or CD8+ T cells, or bulk PBMC T cells (not recorded which). The receptors here all came from a woman aged 18-70 years in good health.

This rearrangement joins TRBV5-1 to TRBJ2-6. CDR3 length: 17 residues. Germline CDR1 is SGHRS and CDR2 is YFSETQ. CDR3 loop: CASSLFGPRSGANVLTF.

The chain combines TRBV30 with TRBJ2-5; TCRdb's D call, TRBD1, is unchecked because there is no DNA. Germline-derived CDR1 and CDR2 are GTSNPN and SVGIG (reference sequence). This CDR3 region has 15 residues. The CDR3 reads CAWSVLGRMEETQYF.

V gene TRBV3-1 combines with J gene TRBJ2-5; TCRdb designates TRBD2, a call that cannot be tested without DNA. The CDR3 extends over 16 amino acids. CDR1 is LGHDT, CDR2 YNNKEL, per germline (reference sequence). The CDR3 sequence is CASSLAMRDSGSTQYF.

J is TRBJ1-3 and V is TRBV29-1; TCRdb lists TRBD1, though no DNA is available to test this call. Germline V gene sequence: CDR1 SQVTM, CDR2 ANQGSEA. The CDR3 consists of 13 residues. CDR3 loop: CSALEGAGNTIYF.

The chain links TRBV11-2 to TRBJ2-5; TCRdb names TRBD1, which stays unverified in the absence of DNA. Germline CDR1 reads SGHAT; CDR2 reads FQNNGV. The CDR3 contains 18 residues. The CDR3 protein is CASSLVTSGTGGGETQYF.

V usage is TRBV12-3 or TRBV12-4 and J usage is TRBJ1-2; the TCRdb call, TRBD1, lacks DNA for checking. The CDR3 loop spans 15 amino acids. CDR3 residues: CASSPGDSLQNGYTF.

The chain joins TRBV12-3 or TRBV12-4 to TRBJ2-6. This CDR3 has 15 amino acids. CDR3 sequence: CASSLWISGANVLTF.

This chain links TRBV19 with TRBJ2-4; the TCRdb call, TRBD2, lacks DNA for checking. CDR1 and CDR2 from the germline V gene are LNHDA and SQIVND (reference sequence). The CDR3 has 17 residues. The CDR3 is CASSPGGPSGIQNIQYF.

The V call is TRBV12-3 or TRBV12-4, the J call TRBJ2-6. This CDR3 comprises 14 residues. The chain's CDR3 is CASSHSSGANVLTF.

The chain couples TRBV7-2 to TRBJ2-1; the D gene TCRdb calls, TRBD1, cannot be checked with no DNA. Germline CDR1 SGHTA, CDR2 FQGNSA. The CDR3 is 16 residues long. The chain's CDR3 is CASSSGGGRSYNEQFF. Based on the CDR3 plus reference TRBV7-2 and TRBJ2-1, the full variable domain is GAGVSQSPSNKVTEKGKDVELRCDPISGHTALYWYRQSLGQGLEFLIYFQGNSAPDKSGLPSDRFSAERTGGSVSTLTIQRTQQEDSAVYLCASSSGGGRSYNEQFFGPGTRLTVL.

V is TRBV25-1 and J is TRBJ2-7; as DNA is missing, the TRBD2 call by TCRdb cannot be tested. Germline CDR1 is MGHDK and CDR2 is SYGVNS. This CDR3 has 21 residues. This chain's CDR3 is CASSGRPSPSVFGSMSYEQYF.

The rearrangement links TRBV7-9 to TRBJ2-7. This CDR3 is 13 amino acids long. CDR1 is SEHNR and CDR2 is FQNEAQ in the germline V gene (reference sequence). CDR3 loop: CASRATSSYEQYF.

The rearrangement links TRBV7-3 to TRBJ2-3; TCRdb picks TRBD1, but there is no DNA to check that call. CDR1 is SGHTA, CDR2 FQGTGA, per germline. The CDR3 is 13 amino acids. The CDR3 protein is CASSTSGGNTQYF. The full variable domain, rest sourced from reference TRBV7-3 and TRBJ2-3, is GAGVSQTPSNKVTEKGKYVELRCDPISGHTALYWYRQSLGQGPEFLIYFQGTGAADDSGLPNDRFFAVRPEGSVSTLKIQRTERGDSAVYLCASSTSGGNTQYFGPGTRLTVL.

The chain recombines TRBV6-2 or TRBV6-3 with TRBJ2-5; TCRdb's assignment of TRBD1 cannot be checked, as there is no DNA. Looked up from germline, CDR1 is MNHEY and CDR2 is SVGEGT. This CDR3 is 13 amino acids long. The CDR3 sequence is CASSYAGRKTQYF.

The chain recombines TRBV11-2 with TRBJ2-1; the D gene TCRdb calls, TRBD2, cannot be checked with no DNA. Germline V CDR1 and CDR2: SGHAT, FQNNGV. The CDR3 loop spans 18 amino acids. Here the CDR3 reads CASSLGTKGLAINNEQFF.